This T cell receptor beta chain was documented in a study of blood T cells in healthy people across ages. Trimming removed 4 bases from V and 4 bases from J, with 13 bases in between. Germline V gene data show CDR1 as MNHEY and CDR2 as SVGEGT. The CDR3 loop spans 14 amino acids. With a J-beta primer mix and a sample-barcoded 5' primer, a second PCR ran roughly 6 to 11 cycles. TCRdb passed the 5' RACE reads through MiXCR, listing each CDR3 protein once. The sample carries around 700,000 distinct CDR3 sequences, roughly 25% recorded once. Each individual donor underwent a draw of approximately 9.6 milliliters of peripheral blood. Every sample gave at least 5 micrograms of total RNA when it was extracted. Study findings and constraints: A strong correlation was seen between TCR beta diversity and naive T cell percentage.

This clonotype was counted only a few times. Its target is unknown. These same records also appear under a second study, on T cells of mothers and their children. That report notes: Three healthy Caucasian mothers and their six children were the donors.

Sequencing was performed on blood. This clonotype was sampled from a boy between 10 and 17 years old in good health. The V and J genes are TRBV6-2 or TRBV6-3 and TRBJ2-5, with D uncertain. The CDR3 bases are TGTGCCAGCAGTTTCACGAGAGATGGAGAGACCCAGTACTTC. Encoded protein: CASSFTRDGETQYF.